This T cell receptor (beta chain) was captured by sequencing in a study of shared clonotypes between healthy human individuals (dated by TCRdb to between 2020 and 2021). Broadly, across the study: The cohort included three men and a couple of women between 18 and 49 years of age. Different laboratories and diverse techniques were used to prepare libraries and sequence TCR repertoires, to increase sequencing depth and limit assay-specific biases. To estimate repertoire size and how much clonotype sharing occurs between individuals, the study deeply sequenced the blood TCR repertoires of roughly 5 healthy adults. Leukapheresis yielded between about 0.85 and 10 billion PBMCs per donor. For each donor, CD4 naive and CD4 memory were each given three plates, CD8 naive was given two plates, and CD8 memory was given one plate.

This clone has only a few counts. The specificity of this receptor is unknown. Per-base quality was not reported, and no clone a single base away is much larger than it. The donors were healthy, HIV-negative adults with no recently reported acute infections or vaccinations. Every donor was a Caucasian adult residing in Nashville, Tennessee, USA. CD4+ T cells were enriched through magnetic negative selection, after which naive cells were positively selected on CD45RA and the remaining negative fraction served as the memory subset. After blood collection by leukapheresis, PBMCs were isolated using Ficoll-Histopaque density gradient centrifugation and then cryopreserved in the vapor phase of liquid nitrogen. Analytical flow cytometry was used to check the purity and quantity of each magnetically sorted T cell population. From each sorted fraction, genomic DNA was isolated and quantified by UV absorbance on a Nanodrop 2000c.

Here is what the overall study found, with its caveats: The small number of donors limited the genetic and exposure-history diversity represented. Sampling was restricted to blood, and TCR repertoires in tissue are likely to differ from TCR repertoires in blood. About 4.5% of naive CD4, roughly 3.5% of naive CD8, approximately 2% of memory CD4, and around 0.42% of memory CD8 clonotypes were shared across four donors. Even with the large sequencing depth, rarefaction of the sorted-subset datasets indicated that sequencing was incomplete. Estimated clonotype richness was generally larger for naive than for memory subsets. Pairwise subsampling indicated that sequencing depth was expected to affect the degree of clonotype sharing among donors. Higher generation probabilities were observed for clonotypes shared by all four sorted-subset donors than for non-shared clonotypes.

The CDR3 runs 11 residues from the cysteine to the phenylalanine. Of the read, only the CDR3 DNA is kept; its 33 bases are in frame from base 1. CDR1 and CDR2 are drawn from the germline V gene (reference sequence): MNHNY, SVGAGI. The junction shows trimming of 2 bases on V and 7 bases on J, plus 3 bases between the germline ends. Using the deep immunoSEQ assay, multiplex PCR amplified TCR CDR3 regions from genomic DNA. Extracted genomic DNA from each cell subset was distributed evenly across all wells of several immunoSEQ 96-well plates, and each plate was treated as a replicate. For sorted subsets, approximately 210 ng genomic DNA, equal to tens of thousands of T cell genomes, was loaded into each replicate PCR. Purified libraries were quantified with a Qubit 3.0 fluorometer, sized on a Bioanalyzer 2100, and re-quantified with the KAPA Library Quantification kit. Every immunoSEQ 96-well plate was sequenced on a dedicated single-read 150-cycle Illumina NextSeq 550 flow cell. The original methods were these. Because the immunoSEQ output held only junctional sequences and lacked quality scores, the filtering could not match the filtering applied to full-length reads. Sequences were annotated with PyIR, a Python wrapper for IgBLAST v1.9, using IMGT germline references to assign V/J genes and CDR3. Reads were removed for weak V/J assignments (E-value above 1e-6), missing CDR3, stop codons, out-of-frame junctions, or ambiguous translated residues. V3J clonotypes were defined as sequences sharing the same inferred V gene, J gene, and CDR3 amino acid sequence. To compute the percentage overlap between repertoires, the number of shared unique clonotypes was divided by the size of the smaller repertoire. Richness of each repertoire was evaluated using RTK rarefaction, the Chao1 estimator, and Recon v2.1 estimates of unobserved clonotypes. OLGA was used to compute generation probabilities for all TCRbeta clonotypes that the gDNA method yielded from a few donors. TCRdb re-hosts the immuneACCESS table, in-frame sequences only. Its copies lack some clones; in the studies checked, an unresolved V gene accounts for under half of them, and the cause for the rest is not known. V and J calls and clone size are copied from that table; D and trimming were computed from the DNA. The sample table contains about a million clones; only one count was recorded for approximately 68% of them. Nearly 1.5% of the sample goes to the ten largest clones.

Rearrangement joined TRBV6-6 to TRBJ2-1; the D gene remains uncertain. This receptor was obtained from a man younger than 30 in good health. Source material: memory CD4+ T cells sorted from blood. The cell subset or site label, read with the paper, signifies: CD45RA-negative fraction. In nucleotides, the sequence is TGTGCCAGCAGTTACCTTAATGAGCAGTTCTTC. This translates into CASSYLNEQFF.